This T cell receptor beta chain was documented in a study of CD8 T cells in ankylosing spondylitis. Overall study results and limits: Certain motif variants had earlier appeared in reactive arthritis synovial fluid and blood. A CD8+ phenotype characterized the disease-linked clones, which were relatively rare in peripheral blood. The study identified a TCR beta motif of several highly homologous variants that appeared characteristic of ankylosing spondylitis blood. Clones tied to disease were said to be significantly enriched in matched ankylosing spondylitis synovial fluid.

Germline CDR1 reads MNHEY; CDR2 reads SVGAGI. V lost 2 bases, J lost 6 bases, and 19 bases lay in between. CDR3 size: 16 residues. Via MiXCR, TCRdb re-called the 5' RACE reads, giving one row per CDR3 protein. The data show 150,000 to 200,000 distinct CDR3 sequences, approximately 18% seen once. This clonotype occurred a few times. What it binds is unknown. A much more abundant neighbour one base away suggests this may be a read error. The sample was blood, either unsorted or a sorted T cell fraction (not recorded which). This chain connects TRBV6-5 to TRBJ1-1; perhaps TRBD1 as D (5 bases). This TCR was sampled from a male donor under 35 with ankylosing spondylitis or in good health (not recorded which). CDR3: CASSYRSVGMGAEAFF. The CDR3 DNA reads TGTGCCAGCAGTTACCGAAGTGTGGGGATGGGGGCTGAAGCTTTCTTT.